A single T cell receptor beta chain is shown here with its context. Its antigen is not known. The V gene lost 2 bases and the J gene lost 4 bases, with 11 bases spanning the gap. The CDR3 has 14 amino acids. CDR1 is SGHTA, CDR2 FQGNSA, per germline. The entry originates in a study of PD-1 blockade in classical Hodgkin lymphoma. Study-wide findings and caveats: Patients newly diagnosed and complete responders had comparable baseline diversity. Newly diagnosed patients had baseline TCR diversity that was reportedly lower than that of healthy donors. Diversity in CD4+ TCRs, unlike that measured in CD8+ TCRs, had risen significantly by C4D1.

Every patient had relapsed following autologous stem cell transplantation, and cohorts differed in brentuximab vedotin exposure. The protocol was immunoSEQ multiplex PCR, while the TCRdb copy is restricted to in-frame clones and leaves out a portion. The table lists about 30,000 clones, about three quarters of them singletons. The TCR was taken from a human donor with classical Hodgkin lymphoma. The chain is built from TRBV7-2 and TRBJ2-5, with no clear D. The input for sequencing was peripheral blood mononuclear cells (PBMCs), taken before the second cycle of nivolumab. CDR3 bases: TGTGCCAGCAGCTTAAATGTGGTAGGAGAGACCCAGTACTTC. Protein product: CASSLNVVGETQYF.